The 17 T cell receptor beta chains in this list originate from one sample, sequenced in a study of molecular identifiers for immune sequencing clone quantification. MiXCR, applied by TCRdb to the PCR reads, yields one record per CDR3 protein. The top ten hold about 0.73% of the sample, which has 75,000 to 95,000 distinct CDR3 sequences, roughly 25% seen once. Material: naive CD8+ T cells from blood, with Jurkat cell RNA spiked in. Subset of the sample: FACS-sorted CD8+CD4-CCR7+CD45RA+ naive T cells. These receptors came from a human donor in good health. Some libraries in this study had Jurkat cell RNA spiked in.

On this clonotype: This clone may be a read error of a much larger clone one base away. The V and J genes are TRBV10-3 and TRBJ2-5; a possible D gene is TRBD1 (6 bases). This CDR3 has 14 amino acids. V was cut by 3 bases and J by 13 bases, with 21 bases left in between. Germline V gene data show CDR1 as ENHRY and CDR2 as SYGVKD. This CDR3 is CAISDKDIRGHPYF. The CDR3 DNA reads TGTGCCATCAGTGACAAAGATATCAGGGGCCACCCGTACTTC.

This clonotype appeared many times. Written as DNA, the CDR3 is TGCGCCAGCAGCTTGGGCACCACTTATTCACCCCTCCACTTT. This sequence encodes CASSLGTTYSPLHF. V is TRBV5-1 and J is TRBJ1-6; the D is unclear. Trimming removed 0 bases at V and 8 bases at J, with 9 bases between. The germline gives CDR1 SGHRS, CDR2 YFSETQ. The CDR3 runs 14 residues.

Worth noting for this clonotype: One end of the junction is discordant with germline, which a read error may explain. The chain carries TRBV7-2 and TRBJ1-5; D is uncertain. Germline lookup yields CDR1 SGHTA and CDR2 FQGNSA. This CDR3 spans 15 amino acids. The CDR3 protein is CARRLRAAAYPPPHF. For the CDR3, the DNA is TGTGCCCGCCGCTTACGTGCCGCCGCGTATCCGCCCCCGCATTTT.

V and J are TRBV5-6 and TRBJ1-6; perhaps TRBD1 as D (5 bases). There are 16 residues in the CDR3. Germline-derived CDR1 and CDR2 are SGHDT and YYEEEE. V dropped 1 base and J dropped 4 bases, with 12 bases sitting between them. The CDR3 region has the DNA TGTGCCAGCAGCTTGTCGGAAGGGGATTATAATTCACCCCTCCACTTT. Amino acid sequence: CASSLSEGDYNSPLHF.

The chain recombines TRBV4-1 with TRBJ2-1; 8 bases align to TRBD2. The CDR3 runs 17 residues. From germline, CDR1 is MGHRA and CDR2 YSYEKL. V lost 3 bases to trimming and J lost 8 bases; unmatched junction nucleotides: 15. CDR3 in amino acids: CASSQPTGTSLFHEQFF. DNA for the CDR3: TGCGCCAGCAGCCAGCCGACCGGGACTAGTCTTTTCCATGAGCAGTTCTTC.

The V call is TRBV9, the J call TRBJ2-7; D possibly corresponds to TRBD2 (5 bases). V was shortened by 0 bases and J by 3 bases, with 13 bases between the two germline ends. The CDR3 spans 15 residues. CDR1 SGDLS and CDR2 YYNGEE come from the germline V gene. As DNA, the CDR3 is TGTGCCAGCAGCGTAGTTCGGACTTCTAACTACGAGCAGTACTTC. Encoded protein: CASSVVRTSNYEQYF.

This clonotype was counted a single time. A clone one base away is much larger, so this may be a read error. The V call is TRBV16, the J call TRBJ1-1; D is unclear. The CDR3 consists of 11 residues. Germline V CDR1 and CDR2: KGHSY, FQNENV. CDR3 region: CASCQSLKAFF. CDR3 DNA sequence: TGTGCCAGCTGCCAATCGCTAAAAGCTTTCTTT.

The sample holds many counts of this clonotype. The CDR3 region is CASSLGSTRSTDTQYF. The CDR3 DNA sequence: TGTGCCAGCAGCTTGGGGTCGACTAGAAGCACAGATACGCAGTATTTT. V gene TRBV5-5 combines with J gene TRBJ2-3; possible D gene TRBD2, 6 bases. The germline V gene encodes CDR1 SGHKS and CDR2 YYEKEE (reference sequence). The CDR3 sequence is 16 residues long. V was clipped by 0 bases and J by 0 bases, with 11 bases between them.

The V gene is TRBV6-2 or TRBV6-3, the J gene TRBJ2-3, with 7 nucleotides matching TRBD2. The length of the CDR3 is 13 residues. In germline, CDR1 is MNHEY, CDR2 SVGEGT. Trimming cost V 5 bases and J 4 bases; bases outside gene matches: 3. This chain's CDR3 is CASSPTSADTQYF. The CDR3 bases are TGTGCCAGCAGTCCTACTAGCGCAGATACGCAGTATTTT.

The chain has TRBV6-4 and TRBJ2-3, with 9 bases identical to TRBD2. The CDR3 covers 16 residues. From germline, CDR1 is MRHNA and CDR2 SNTAGT. J gave up 4 bases and V 5 bases, and 10 bases lay outside the gene matches. CDR3 nucleotides: TGTGCCAGCAGTCCAAAACTAGCGGGTCAGTCAGATACGCAGTATTTT. It is translated as CASSPKLAGQSDTQYF.

The V gene is TRBV5-8, the J gene TRBJ2-5; a weak D match, TRBD1 (5 bases). In germline, CDR1 is SGHTS, CDR2 YDEGEE. The CDR3 is made up of 14 amino acids. V was shortened by 6 bases and J by 5 bases, with 17 bases between the two germline ends. CDR3 loop: CASIDGAPEETQYF. DNA for the CDR3: TGTGCCAGCATTGATGGGGCGCCGGAGGAGACCCAGTACTTC.

Many counts were recorded for this clonotype. The V and J genes are TRBV4-3 and TRBJ1-6; no clear D gene. Trimming took 1 base from V and 7 from J, leaving 11 bases between them. The CDR3 totals 15 residues. Germline CDR1 and CDR2: LGHNA and YSLEER. The CDR3 spells CASSQGGEWNSPLHF. The CDR3 DNA is TGCGCCAGCAGCCAAGGGGGAGAATGGAATTCACCCCTCCACTTT.

The CDR3 loop is CASSIKDTGELFF. CDR3 coding DNA: TGTGCCAGCAGCATAAAGGACACCGGGGAGCTGTTTTTT. The V and J genes are TRBV21-1 and TRBJ2-2. TRBV21-1 is noted as a pseudogene. The CDR3 is 13 residues long.

This clonotype was found a few times. The chain links TRBV7-9 to TRBJ2-2; 7 positions match TRBD1. The V segment lost 2 bases and the J segment 8 bases; nucleotides outside the gene matches: 11. The CDR3 loop spans 16 amino acids. CDR1 is SEHNR, CDR2 FQNEAQ, per germline (reference sequence). The CDR3 sequence is CASSLPTGKTLGELFF. For the CDR3, the DNA is TGTGCCAGCAGCTTACCGACAGGGAAGACGCTTGGGGAGCTGTTTTTT. Using reference TRBV7-9 and TRBJ2-2 for the parts outside the CDR3, the full variable domain is DTGVSQNPRHKITKRGQNVTFRCDPISEHNRLYWYRQTLGQGPEFLTYFQNEAQLEKSRLLSDRFSAERPKGSFSTLEIQRTEQGDSAMYLCASSLPTGKTLGELFFGEGSRLTVL.

This clonotype was seen a few times. The chain's CDR3 is CASSQDTKAPNEQYF. Here the CDR3 DNA reads TGCGCCAGCAGCCAAGATACCAAGGCCCCAAACGAGCAGTACTTC. J is TRBJ2-7 and V is TRBV4-1, with unresolved D. The CDR3 spans 15 residues. CDR1 is MGHRA and CDR2 is YSYEKL in the germline V gene. Trimming pared 0 bases from V and 5 bases from J, leaving 14 bases between.

This clonotype was seen only a few times. V is TRBV12-3 or TRBV12-4 and J is TRBJ1-1; TRBD1 is a possible D gene (6 bases). This CDR3 contains 13 residues. V lost 2 bases and J 3 bases, leaving 7 bases between the germline ends. CDR3 nucleotides: TGTGCCAGCAGTTTAACAGGGTACACTGAAGCTTTCTTT. This gives the protein CASSLTGYTEAFF.

This clonotype was recorded a few times. The J gene is TRBJ1-1, the V gene TRBV13, with TRBD1 matching over 9 bases. Per the germline V gene, CDR1 is PRHDT and CDR2 is FYEKMQ (reference sequence). The CDR3 has 15 amino acids. V lost 4 bases, J lost 11 bases, and 14 bases stayed unmatched. In DNA form, the CDR3 reads TGTGCCAGCAGCTCCTACCTCGACAGGGGGGGGTCTGCTTTCTTT. It encodes CASSSYLDRGGSAFF.